A single sample is the source of the 9 T cell receptor beta chains below, sequenced in a study of T cells after yellow fever vaccination. TCRdb reprocessed the 5' RACE reads with MiXCR, giving one entry per CDR3 protein. The sample lists about 340,000 distinct CDR3 sequences; 8.7% were seen once. The sequencing here drew on PBMCs, taken on the day of the first yellow fever vaccination. These receptors all come from a young man who received the YFV17D yellow fever vaccine.

This clonotype was seen a few times. This chain links TRBV5-8 with TRBJ2-4, with 8 bases lining up with TRBD1. In germline, CDR1 is SGHTS, CDR2 YDEGEE. The CDR3 sequence is 14 residues long. Trimming removed 7 bases from V and 3 bases from J; junction bases left unmatched: 6. CDR3 in amino acids: CASWTGIGKNIQYF. CDR3 nucleotides: TGTGCCAGCTGGACAGGGATTGGCAAAAACATTCAGTACTTC.

The sample holds many counts of this clonotype. The chain combines TRBV5-5 with TRBJ1-3; D remains ambiguous. Trimming took 3 bases from V and 2 from J, leaving 9 bases between them. This CDR3 has 14 residues. Germline V gene sequence: CDR1 SGHKS, CDR2 YYEKEE (reference sequence). The CDR3 DNA reads TGTGCCAGCAGCTGGACGGAGACTGGAAACACCATATATTTT. This codes for CASSWTETGNTIYF.

The chain employs TRBV5-1 and TRBJ2-3; D is uncertain. This CDR3 is built from 15 residues. Germline V gene lookup returns CDR1 SGHRS and CDR2 YFSETQ. Trimming removed 0 bases from V and 4 bases from J, with 12 bases in between. This chain's CDR3 is CASSLEGYLADTQYF. The CDR3 DNA sequence: TGCGCCAGCAGCTTGGAAGGGTATTTGGCAGATACGCAGTATTTT.

This clonotype was counted only a few times. V gene TRBV12-3 or TRBV12-4 combines with J gene TRBJ2-2, with 8 bases lining up with TRBD2. V was clipped by 3 bases and J by 7 bases; unmatched bases: 7. The CDR3 extends over 15 amino acids. CDR3 coding DNA: TGTGCCAGCAGTTTCTCGGGGGGGCGTGTCGGGGAGCTGTTTTTT. This sequence encodes CASSFSGGRVGELFF.

This clonotype was counted between two and nine times. The chain joins TRBV20-1 to TRBJ2-3; 9 nucleotides match TRBD2. Trimming removed 1 base from V and 3 bases from J; junction bases left unmatched: 14. The CDR3 runs 18 residues. In germline, CDR1 is DFQATT, CDR2 SNEGSKA (reference sequence). The CDR3 nucleotides read TGCAGTGCTAGAGGTGGAAGCGGGGGGCCCACGGGGACAGATACGCAGTATTTT. Translating gives CSARGGSGGPTGTDTQYF.

This clonotype has more than one count but fewer than ten. This rearrangement joins TRBV6-1 to TRBJ2-3; D may be TRBD1 or TRBD2 (5 bases each). This CDR3 is built from 14 residues. Germline CDR1 MNHNS, CDR2 SASEGT. V was trimmed by 9 bases and J by 4 bases, leaving 17 bases between them. The CDR3 sequence: CASRPRGWADTQYF. The CDR3 DNA follows: TGTGCCAGTAGGCCGAGGGGTTGGGCAGATACGCAGTATTTT.

This clonotype was counted between two and nine times. The genes are TRBV5-1 and TRBJ1-4; D is perhaps TRBD1 (5 bases). The V end lost 4 bases, the J end lost 0 bases, and 22 bases lay between the germline ends. The CDR3 is 19 amino acids. Germline assignment: CDR1 SGHRS and CDR2 YFSETQ. CDR3 coding DNA: TGCGCCAGCAGCCCGCGGTTTGGTGGAGAACAGGCAACTAATGAAAAACTGTTTTTT. Amino acids: CASSPRFGGEQATNEKLFF.

This clonotype was found many times. CDR3 nucleotides: TGTGCCAGCAGCACCCTTCCCCGGGCCCCCAATCAGCCCCAGCATTTT. It codes for CASSTLPRAPNQPQHF. The chain recombines TRBV27 with TRBJ1-5; D not certain. Germline assignment: CDR1 MNHEY and CDR2 SMNVEV (reference sequence). The length of the CDR3 is 16 residues. V shed 6 bases and J shed 3 bases, with 18 bases lying between them.

A few counts support this clonotype. The rearrangement joins TRBV9 to TRBJ2-5; D gene unclear. This CDR3 comprises 15 residues. The germline CDR1 and CDR2 sequences are SGDLS and YYNGEE. Between the trimmed V and J ends, which lost 0 bases and 2 bases, there was a span of 11 bases. Here the CDR3 DNA reads TGTGCCAGCAGCGTAGGGGCAGTGGATCAAGAGACCCAGTACTTC. It specifies CASSVGAVDQETQYF.